Sequencing of this T cell receptor beta chain was carried out in a study of OX40 agonist ivuxolimab in advanced cancers. Profiled with immunoSEQ multiplex PCR; TCRdb holds only in-frame clones, not every one. The table records about 83,000 clones, 65% to 90% of them present only once. Germline V CDR1 and CDR2: SGHTA, FQGNSA. The CDR3 is made up of 17 amino acids. Trimming took off 4 bases at V and 6 bases at J, with 19 bases between the two ends. The sample was CD4+ or CD8+ T cells sorted from blood, taken in a trial of the OX40 agonist ivuxolimab. This TCR was sampled from an adult with an advanced solid tumor such as melanoma, head and neck, liver or kidney cancer. The V and J genes are TRBV7-2 and TRBJ1-6; no reliable D call. In nucleotides, the CDR3 is TGTGCCAGCAGCTCCCCCGTGGGTAGGGCCCCTAATTCACCCCTCCACTTT. It translates to CASSSPVGRAPNSPLHF.